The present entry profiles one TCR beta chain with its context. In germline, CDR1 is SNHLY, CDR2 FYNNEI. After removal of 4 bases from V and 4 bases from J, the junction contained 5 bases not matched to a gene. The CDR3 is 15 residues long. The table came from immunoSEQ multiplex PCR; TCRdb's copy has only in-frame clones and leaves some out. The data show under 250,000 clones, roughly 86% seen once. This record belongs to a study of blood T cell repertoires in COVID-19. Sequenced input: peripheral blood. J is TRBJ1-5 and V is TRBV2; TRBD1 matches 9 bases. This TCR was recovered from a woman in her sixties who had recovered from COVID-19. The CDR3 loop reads CASSGTGAPNQPQHF. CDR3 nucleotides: TGTGCCAGCAGTGGGACAGGGGCGCCTAATCAGCCCCAGCATTTT.